The present T cell receptor beta chain was sequenced within a study of blood T cell repertoires in COVID-19. The overall study: Material from acute and convalescent COVID-19 was sourced from the United States, Italy and Spain. T cells, B-cell-depleted T cells, or PBMCs supplied cDNA or gDNA.

The V and J ends lost 7 bases and 5 bases respectively, with 12 bases between them. Germline values: CDR1 SNHLY, CDR2 FYNNEI. The CDR3 covers 13 residues. In the original workflow: Amplification of reference gene primers was used by the study to estimate nucleated cell counts. Generated by immunoSEQ multiplex PCR, the TCRdb table keeps only in-frame clones and is missing some. V and J calls and clone size follow that table, whereas D and trimming were derived from the DNA. The profile shows around 170,000 clones, approximately 84% of them singletons. The material sequenced was peripheral blood. The V and J genes are TRBV2 and TRBJ2-1, with unresolved D. The TCR comes from a man between 18 and 35 years old with active or convalescent COVID-19. The DNA of the CDR3 is TGTGCCAGCACCCTTGACTTTGACAATGAGCAGTTCTTC. Translation: CASTLDFDNEQFF.